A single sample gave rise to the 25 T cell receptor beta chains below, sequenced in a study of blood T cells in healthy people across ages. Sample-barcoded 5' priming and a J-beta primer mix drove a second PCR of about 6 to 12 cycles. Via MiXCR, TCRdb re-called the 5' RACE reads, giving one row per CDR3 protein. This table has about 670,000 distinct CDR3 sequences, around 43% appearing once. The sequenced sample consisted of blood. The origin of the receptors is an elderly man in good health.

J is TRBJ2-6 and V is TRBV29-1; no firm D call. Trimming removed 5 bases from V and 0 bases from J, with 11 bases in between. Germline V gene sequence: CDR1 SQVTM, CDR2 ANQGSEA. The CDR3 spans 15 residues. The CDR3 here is CSVLQYYSGANVLTF. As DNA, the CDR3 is TGCAGCGTTCTCCAGTATTACTCTGGGGCCAACGTCCTGACTTTC.

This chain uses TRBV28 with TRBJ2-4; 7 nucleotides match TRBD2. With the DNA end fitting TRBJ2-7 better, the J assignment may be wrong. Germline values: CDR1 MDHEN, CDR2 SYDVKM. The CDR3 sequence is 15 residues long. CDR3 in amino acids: CASSLGGSLIYEQYF. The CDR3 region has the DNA TGTGCCAGCAGTTTGGGGGGGAGCCTAATCTACGAGCAGTACTTC.

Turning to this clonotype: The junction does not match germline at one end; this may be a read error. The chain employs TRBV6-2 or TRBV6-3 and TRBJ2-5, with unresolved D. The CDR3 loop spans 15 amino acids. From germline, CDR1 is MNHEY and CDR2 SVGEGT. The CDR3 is CASSSDEASQEAQYF. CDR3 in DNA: TGTGCCAGCAGTTCCGATGAGGCGTCCCAAGAGGCCCAGTACTTC.

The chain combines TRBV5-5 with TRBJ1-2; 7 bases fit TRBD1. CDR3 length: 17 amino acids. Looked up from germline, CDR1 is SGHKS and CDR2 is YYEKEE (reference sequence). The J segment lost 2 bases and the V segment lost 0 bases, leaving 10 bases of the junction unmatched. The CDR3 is CASSLEAGTALNYGYTF. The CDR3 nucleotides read TGTGCCAGCAGCTTGGAGGCCGGGACAGCATTAAACTATGGCTACACCTTC.

CDR3 in amino acids: CASSLVLGNTNYGYTF. Written as DNA, the CDR3 is TGTGCCAGCAGCCTAGTTTTGGGGAATACTAACTATGGCTACACCTTC. The J gene is TRBJ1-2, the V gene TRBV27; no reliable D call. Germline assignment: CDR1 MNHEY and CDR2 SMNVEV (reference sequence). Trimming stripped 6 bases from V and 0 bases from J, with 17 bases between. The CDR3 runs to 16 residues.

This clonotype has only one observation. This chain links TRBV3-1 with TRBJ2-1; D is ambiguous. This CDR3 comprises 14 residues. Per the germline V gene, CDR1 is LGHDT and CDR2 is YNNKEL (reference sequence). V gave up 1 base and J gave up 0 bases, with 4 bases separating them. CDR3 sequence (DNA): TGTGCCAGCAGCCAAGTATTCTCCTACAATGAGCAGTTCTTC. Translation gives CASSQVFSYNEQFF.

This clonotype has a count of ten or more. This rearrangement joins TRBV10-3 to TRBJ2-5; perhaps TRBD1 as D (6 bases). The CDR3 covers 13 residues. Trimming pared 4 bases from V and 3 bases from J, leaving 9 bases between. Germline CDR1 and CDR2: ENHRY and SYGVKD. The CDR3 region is CAISVRGKETQYF. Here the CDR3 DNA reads TGTGCCATCAGTGTCAGGGGCAAAGAGACCCAGTACTTC.

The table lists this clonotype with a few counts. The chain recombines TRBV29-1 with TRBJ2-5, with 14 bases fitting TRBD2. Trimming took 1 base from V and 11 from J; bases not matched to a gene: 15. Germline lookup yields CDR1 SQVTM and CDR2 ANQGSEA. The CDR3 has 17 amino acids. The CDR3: CSVEALGGTSGSNEQYF. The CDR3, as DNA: TGCAGCGTTGAAGCCCTTGGGGGGACTAGCGGGAGTAATGAGCAGTACTTC.

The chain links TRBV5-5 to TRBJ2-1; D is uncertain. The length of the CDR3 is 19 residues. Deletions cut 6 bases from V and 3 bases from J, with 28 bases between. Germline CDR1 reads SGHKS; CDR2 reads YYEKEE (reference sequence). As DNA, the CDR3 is TGTGCCAGCACCCCCGACCCCAGCACCAACTCGTTTTTCTACAATGAGCAGTTCTTC. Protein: CASTPDPSTNSFFYNEQFF.

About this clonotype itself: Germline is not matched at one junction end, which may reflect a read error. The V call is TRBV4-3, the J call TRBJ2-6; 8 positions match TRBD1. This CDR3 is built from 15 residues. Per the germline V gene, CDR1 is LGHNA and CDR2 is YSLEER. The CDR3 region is CASSQGAPGANVLTF. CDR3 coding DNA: TGCGCAAGCAGCCAGGGGGCTCCCGGGGCCAACGTCCTGACTTTC.

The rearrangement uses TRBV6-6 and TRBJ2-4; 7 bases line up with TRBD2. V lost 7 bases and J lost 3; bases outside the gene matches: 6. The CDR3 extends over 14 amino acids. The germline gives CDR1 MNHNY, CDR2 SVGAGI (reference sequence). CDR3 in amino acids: CASTSPGGKNIQYF. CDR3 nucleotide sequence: TGTGCCAGCACTTCCCCGGGAGGCAAAAACATTCAGTACTTC.

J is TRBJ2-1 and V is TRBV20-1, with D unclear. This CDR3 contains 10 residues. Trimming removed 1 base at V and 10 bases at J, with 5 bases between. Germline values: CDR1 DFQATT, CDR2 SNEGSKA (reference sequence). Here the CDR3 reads CSARGKEQFF. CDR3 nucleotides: TGCAGTGCTAGAGGGAAGGAGCAGTTCTTC.

CDR3 DNA: TGTGCCAGCAGCTATAGCGGGGGGCCTTACAATGAGCAGTACTTC. Translated: CASSYSGGPYNEQYF. The chain links TRBV11-2 to TRBJ2-1; 10 bases map to TRBD2. The J call is in doubt because the DNA end fits TRBJ2-7 better. The CDR3 extends over 15 amino acids. Germline V lookup: CDR1 SGHAT, CDR2 FQNNGV.

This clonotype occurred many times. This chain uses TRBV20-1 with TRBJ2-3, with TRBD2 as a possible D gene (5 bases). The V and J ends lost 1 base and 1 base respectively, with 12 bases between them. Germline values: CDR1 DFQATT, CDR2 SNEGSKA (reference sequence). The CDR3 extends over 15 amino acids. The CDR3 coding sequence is TGCAGTGCTAGAGCGGCTGCGGGCCGCACAGATACGCAGTATTTT. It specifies CSARAAAGRTDTQYF.

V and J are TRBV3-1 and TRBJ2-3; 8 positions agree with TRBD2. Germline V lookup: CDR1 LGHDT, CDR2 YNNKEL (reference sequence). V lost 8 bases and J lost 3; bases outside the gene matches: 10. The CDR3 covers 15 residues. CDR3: CASVASSGGTDTQYF. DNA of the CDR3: TGTGCCAGCGTTGCGTCCAGCGGGGGTACAGATACGCAGTATTTT.

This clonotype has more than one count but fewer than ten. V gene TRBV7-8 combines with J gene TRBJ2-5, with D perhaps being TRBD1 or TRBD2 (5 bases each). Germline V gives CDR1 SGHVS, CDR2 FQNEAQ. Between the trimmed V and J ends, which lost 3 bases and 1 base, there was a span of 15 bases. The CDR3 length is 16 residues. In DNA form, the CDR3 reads TGTGCCAGCAGCTTTTTTGGGGCGGACTCCCAAGAGACCCAGTACTTC. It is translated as CASSFFGADSQETQYF.

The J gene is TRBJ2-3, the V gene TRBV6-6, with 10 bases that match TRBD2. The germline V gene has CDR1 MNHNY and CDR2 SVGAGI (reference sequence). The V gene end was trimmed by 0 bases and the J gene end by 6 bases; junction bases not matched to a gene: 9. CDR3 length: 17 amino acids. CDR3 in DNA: TGTGCCAGCAGTTACTCTGGAAGCGGGGGGGCCTCGGATACGCAGTATTTT. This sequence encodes CASSYSGSGGASDTQYF.

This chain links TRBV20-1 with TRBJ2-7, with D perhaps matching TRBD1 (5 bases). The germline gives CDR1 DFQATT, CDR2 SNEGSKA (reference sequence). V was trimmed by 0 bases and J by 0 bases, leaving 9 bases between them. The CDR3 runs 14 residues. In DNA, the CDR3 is TGCAGTGCTAGAGAAAACAGGAGCTCCTACGAGCAGTACTTC. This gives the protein CSARENRSSYEQYF.

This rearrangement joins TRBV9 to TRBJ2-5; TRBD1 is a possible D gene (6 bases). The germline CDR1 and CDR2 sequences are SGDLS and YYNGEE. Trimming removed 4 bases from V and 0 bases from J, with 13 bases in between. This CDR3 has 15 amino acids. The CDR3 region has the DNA TGTGCCAGCAGCCGAATACAGGGAAACCAAGAGACCCAGTACTTC. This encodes CASSRIQGNQETQYF.

CDR3 residues: CASSLAYRAGELFF. Here the CDR3 DNA reads TGTGCCAGCAGCTTAGCTTACAGGGCCGGGGAGCTGTTTTTT. The gene calls are TRBV11-3 and TRBJ2-2; TRBD1 is a possible D gene (6 bases). This CDR3 is built from 14 residues. Trimming took off 1 base at V and 6 bases at J, with 9 bases between the two ends. CDR1 and CDR2 from the germline V gene are SGHNT and YENEEA.

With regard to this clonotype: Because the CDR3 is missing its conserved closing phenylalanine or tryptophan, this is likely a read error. The CDR3: CAWSIPTGASIDTQYS. The CDR3 bases are TGTGCCTGGAGTATCCCCACAGGGGCTAGCATAGATACGCAGTATTCT. The chain recombines TRBV30 with TRBJ2-3; 7 bases map to TRBD1. The CDR3 has 16 amino acids. Germline assignment: CDR1 GTSNPN and CDR2 SVGIG (reference sequence).

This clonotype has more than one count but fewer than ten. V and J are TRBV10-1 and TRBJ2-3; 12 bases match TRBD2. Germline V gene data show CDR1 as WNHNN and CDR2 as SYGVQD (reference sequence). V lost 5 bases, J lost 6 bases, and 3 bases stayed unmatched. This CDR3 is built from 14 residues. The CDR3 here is CASSPGTSGDTQYF. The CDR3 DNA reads TGCGCCAGCAGTCCAGGGACTAGCGGGGATACGCAGTATTTT.

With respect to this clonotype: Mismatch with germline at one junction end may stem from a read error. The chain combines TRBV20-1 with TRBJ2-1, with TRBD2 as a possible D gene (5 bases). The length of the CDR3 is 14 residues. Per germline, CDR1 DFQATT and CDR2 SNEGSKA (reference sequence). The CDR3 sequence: CSDRAGGPGGEQFF. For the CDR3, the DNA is TGCAGTGATAGAGCCGGCGGGCCGGGCGGTGAGCAGTTCTTC.

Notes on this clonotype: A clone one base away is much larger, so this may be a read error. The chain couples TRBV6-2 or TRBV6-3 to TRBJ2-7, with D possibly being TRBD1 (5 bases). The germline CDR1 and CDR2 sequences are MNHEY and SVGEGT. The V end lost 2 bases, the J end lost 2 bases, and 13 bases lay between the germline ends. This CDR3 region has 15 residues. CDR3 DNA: TGTGCCAGCAGTTACGACCTAGACAGCACCTACGAGCAGTACTTC. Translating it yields CASSYDLDSTYEQYF.

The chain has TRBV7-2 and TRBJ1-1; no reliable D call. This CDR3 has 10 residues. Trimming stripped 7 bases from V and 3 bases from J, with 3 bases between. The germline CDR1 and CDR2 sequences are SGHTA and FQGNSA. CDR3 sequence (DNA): TGTGCCAGCACGGACACTGAAGCTTTCTTT. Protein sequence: CASTDTEAFF.